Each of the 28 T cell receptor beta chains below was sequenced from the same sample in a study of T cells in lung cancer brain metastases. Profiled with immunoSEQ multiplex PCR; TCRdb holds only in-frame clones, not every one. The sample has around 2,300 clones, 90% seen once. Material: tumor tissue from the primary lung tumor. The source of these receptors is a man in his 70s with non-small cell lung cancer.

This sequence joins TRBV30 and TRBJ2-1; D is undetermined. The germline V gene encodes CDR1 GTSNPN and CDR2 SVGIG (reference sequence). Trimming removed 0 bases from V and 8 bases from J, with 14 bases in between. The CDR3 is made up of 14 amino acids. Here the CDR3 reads CAWSVRTSGDEQFF. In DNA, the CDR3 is TGTGCCTGGAGTGTTAGGACCTCGGGCGATGAGCAGTTCTTC.

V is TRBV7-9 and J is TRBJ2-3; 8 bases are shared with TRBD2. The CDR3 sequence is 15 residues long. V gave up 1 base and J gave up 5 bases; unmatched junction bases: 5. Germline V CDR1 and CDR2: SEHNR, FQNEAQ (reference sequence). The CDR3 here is CASSLGRGAIDTQYF. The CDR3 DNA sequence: TGTGCCAGCAGCTTAGGGCGGGGGGCAATAGATACGCAGTATTTT.

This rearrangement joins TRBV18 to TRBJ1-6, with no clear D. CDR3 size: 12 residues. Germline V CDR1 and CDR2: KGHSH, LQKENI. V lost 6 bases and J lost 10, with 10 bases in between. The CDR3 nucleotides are TGTGCCAGCTCCGCTGATCAGTCACCCCTCCACTTT. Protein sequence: CASSADQSPLHF.

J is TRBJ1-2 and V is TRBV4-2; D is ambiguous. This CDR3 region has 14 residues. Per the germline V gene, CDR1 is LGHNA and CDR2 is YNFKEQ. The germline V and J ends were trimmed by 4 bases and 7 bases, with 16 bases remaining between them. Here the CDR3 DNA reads TGTGCCAGCAGCCCAGTCCAAGGATCGTTTGGCTACACCTTC. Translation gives CASSPVQGSFGYTF.

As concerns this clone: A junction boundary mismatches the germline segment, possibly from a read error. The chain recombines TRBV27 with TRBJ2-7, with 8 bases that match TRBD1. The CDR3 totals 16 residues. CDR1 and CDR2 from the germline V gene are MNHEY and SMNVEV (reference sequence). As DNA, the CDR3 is TGTGCCAGCAGTTACGCCGGGACAGGAAGCTCCTACAAGCAGTACTTC. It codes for CASSYAGTGSSYKQYF.

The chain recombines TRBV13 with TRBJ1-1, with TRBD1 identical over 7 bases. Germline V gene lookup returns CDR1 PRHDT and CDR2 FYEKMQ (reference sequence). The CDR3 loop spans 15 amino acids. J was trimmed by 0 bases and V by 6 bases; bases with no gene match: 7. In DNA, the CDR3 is TGTGCCAGCAGTCCGGACAGGCACATGAACACTGAAGCTTTCTTT. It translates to CASSPDRHMNTEAFF.

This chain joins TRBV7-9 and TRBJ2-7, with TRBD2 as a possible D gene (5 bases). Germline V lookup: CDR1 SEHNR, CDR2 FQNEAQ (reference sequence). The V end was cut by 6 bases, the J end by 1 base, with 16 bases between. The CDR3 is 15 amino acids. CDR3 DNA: TGTGCCAGCAGTCGAGACGGGATAGTTTCCTACGAGCAGTACTTC. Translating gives CASSRDGIVSYEQYF.

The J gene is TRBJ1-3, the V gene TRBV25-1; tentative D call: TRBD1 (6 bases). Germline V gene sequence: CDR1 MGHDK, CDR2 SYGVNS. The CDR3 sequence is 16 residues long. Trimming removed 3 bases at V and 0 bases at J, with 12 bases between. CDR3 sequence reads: CASSDRQVPSGNTIYF. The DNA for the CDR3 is TGTGCCAGCAGTGACAGACAGGTCCCCTCTGGAAACACCATATATTTT.

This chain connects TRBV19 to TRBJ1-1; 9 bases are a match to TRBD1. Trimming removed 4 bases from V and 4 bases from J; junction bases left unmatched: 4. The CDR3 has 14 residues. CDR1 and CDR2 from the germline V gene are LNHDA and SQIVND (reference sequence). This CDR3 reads CASSTGQGPTEAFF. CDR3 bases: TGTGCCAGTAGTACGGGACAGGGCCCCACTGAAGCTTTCTTT.

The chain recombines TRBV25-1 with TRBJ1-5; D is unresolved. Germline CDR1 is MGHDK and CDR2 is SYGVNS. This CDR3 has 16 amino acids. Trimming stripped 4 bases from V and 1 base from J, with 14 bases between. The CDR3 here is CASSAPGRGSNQPQHF. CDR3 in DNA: TGTGCCAGCAGTGCCCCAGGTAGAGGGAGCAATCAGCCCCAGCATTTT.

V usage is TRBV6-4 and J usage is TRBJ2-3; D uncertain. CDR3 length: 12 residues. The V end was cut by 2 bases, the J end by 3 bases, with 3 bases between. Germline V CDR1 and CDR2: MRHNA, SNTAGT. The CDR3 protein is CASSDGTDTQYF. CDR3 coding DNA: TGTGCCAGCAGTGACGGAACAGATACGCAGTATTTT.

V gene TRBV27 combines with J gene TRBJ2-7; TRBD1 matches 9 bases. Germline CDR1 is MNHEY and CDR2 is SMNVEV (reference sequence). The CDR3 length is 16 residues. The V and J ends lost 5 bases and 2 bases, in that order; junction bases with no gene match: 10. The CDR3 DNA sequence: TGTGCCAGCAGTCCAAGTCCCGGGACAGGGACCTACGAGCAGTACTTC. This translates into CASSPSPGTGTYEQYF.

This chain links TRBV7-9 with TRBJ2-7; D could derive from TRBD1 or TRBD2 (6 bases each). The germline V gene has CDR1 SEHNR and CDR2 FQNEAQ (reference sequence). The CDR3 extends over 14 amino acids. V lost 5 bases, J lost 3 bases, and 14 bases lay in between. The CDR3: CASSPAEGGYEQYF. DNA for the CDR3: TGTGCCAGCAGCCCGGCGGAGGGGGGCTACGAGCAGTACTTC.

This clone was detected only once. Here the CDR3 reads CASSLGTGRSQETQYF. DNA of the CDR3: TGCGCCAGCAGCTTGGGAACAGGGAGGTCGCAAGAGACCCAGTACTTC. The gene calls are TRBV5-1 and TRBJ2-5, with D perhaps given as TRBD1 or TRBD2 (6 bases each). CDR1 and CDR2 from the germline V gene are SGHRS and YFSETQ. V shed 0 bases and J shed 2 bases, with 14 bases lying between them. This CDR3 is 16 amino acids long.

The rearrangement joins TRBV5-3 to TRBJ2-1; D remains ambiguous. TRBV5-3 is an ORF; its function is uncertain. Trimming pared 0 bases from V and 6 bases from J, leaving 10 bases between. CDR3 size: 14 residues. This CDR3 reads CARSLGGPSNEQFF. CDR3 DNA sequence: TGTGCCAGAAGCTTGGGAGGACCGTCCAATGAGCAGTTCTTC.

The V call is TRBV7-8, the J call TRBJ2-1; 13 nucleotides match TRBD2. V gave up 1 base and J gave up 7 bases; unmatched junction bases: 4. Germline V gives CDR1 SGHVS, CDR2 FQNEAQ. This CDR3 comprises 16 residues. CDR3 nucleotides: TGTGCCAGCAGCTTAGGACTAGCGGGAGGCGTTAATGAGCAGTTCTTC. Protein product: CASSLGLAGGVNEQFF.

The CDR3 here is CASSYGTEASEAFF. The CDR3 nucleotides are TGTGCCAGCAGTTACGGGACGGAGGCCTCTGAAGCTTTCTTT. The chain links TRBV6-5 to TRBJ1-1; a possible D gene is TRBD1 (5 bases). CDR1 is MNHEY and CDR2 is SVGAGI in the germline V gene. This CDR3 comprises 14 residues. The germline V and J ends were trimmed by 2 bases and 6 bases, with 13 bases remaining between them.

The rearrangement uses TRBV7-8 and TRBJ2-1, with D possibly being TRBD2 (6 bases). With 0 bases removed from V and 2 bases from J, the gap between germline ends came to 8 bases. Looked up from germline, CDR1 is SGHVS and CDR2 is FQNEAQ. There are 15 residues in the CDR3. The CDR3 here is CASSLAAGTYNEQFF. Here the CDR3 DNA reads TGTGCCAGCAGCTTAGCGGCGGGAACCTACAATGAGCAGTTCTTC.

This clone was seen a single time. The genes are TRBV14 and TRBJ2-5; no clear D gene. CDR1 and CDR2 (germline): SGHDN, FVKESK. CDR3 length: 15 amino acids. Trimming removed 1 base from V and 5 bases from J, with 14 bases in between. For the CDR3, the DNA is TGTGCCAGCAGCCAAGTCACCGGGCCGCTCGAGACCCAGTACTTC. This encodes CASSQVTGPLETQYF.

The CDR3 sequence is CASSSGQPTRSTGELFF. The CDR3 region has the DNA TGCGCCAGCAGCTCGGGACAACCTACCCGAAGCACCGGGGAGCTGTTTTTT. J is TRBJ2-2 and V is TRBV5-1, with a weak D call TRBD1 (6 bases). V lost 3 bases, J lost 4 bases, and 19 bases lay in between. Germline V gene sequence: CDR1 SGHRS, CDR2 YFSETQ. CDR3 size: 17 residues.

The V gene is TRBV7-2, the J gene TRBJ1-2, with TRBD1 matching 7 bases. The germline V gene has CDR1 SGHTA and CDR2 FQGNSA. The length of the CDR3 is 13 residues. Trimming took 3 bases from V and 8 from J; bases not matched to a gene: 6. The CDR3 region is CASSFRQGDGYTF. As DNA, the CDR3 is TGTGCCAGCAGCTTTCGACAGGGAGACGGCTACACCTTC.

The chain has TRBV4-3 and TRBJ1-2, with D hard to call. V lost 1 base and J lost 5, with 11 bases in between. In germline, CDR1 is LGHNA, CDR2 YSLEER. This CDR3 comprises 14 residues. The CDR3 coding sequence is TGCGCCAGCAGCCAAGGGGTTGGGCTATATGGCTACACCTTC. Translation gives CASSQGVGLYGYTF.

In DNA form, the CDR3 reads TGTGCCAGCAGCTTGGGTATAGTGAACACTGAAGCTTTCTTT. This encodes CASSLGIVNTEAFF. The rearrangement links TRBV11-1 to TRBJ1-1; no clear D gene. V dropped 3 bases and J dropped 0 bases, with 8 bases sitting between them. Germline CDR1 SGHAT, CDR2 FQDESV (reference sequence). The CDR3 is 14 residues long.

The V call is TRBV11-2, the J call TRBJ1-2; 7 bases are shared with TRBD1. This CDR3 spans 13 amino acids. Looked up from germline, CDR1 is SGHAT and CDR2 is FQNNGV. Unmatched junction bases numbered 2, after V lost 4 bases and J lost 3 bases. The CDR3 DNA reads TGTGCCAGCAGCTCGGGACAGTACTATGGCTACACCTTC. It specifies CASSSGQYYGYTF.

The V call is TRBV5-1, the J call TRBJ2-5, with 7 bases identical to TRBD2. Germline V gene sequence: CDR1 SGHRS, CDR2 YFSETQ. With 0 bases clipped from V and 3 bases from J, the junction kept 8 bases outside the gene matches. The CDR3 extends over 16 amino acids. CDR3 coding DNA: TGCGCCAGCAGCTTGGGGACTAGGGCCAAAGAAGAGACCCAGTACTTC. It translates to CASSLGTRAKEETQYF.

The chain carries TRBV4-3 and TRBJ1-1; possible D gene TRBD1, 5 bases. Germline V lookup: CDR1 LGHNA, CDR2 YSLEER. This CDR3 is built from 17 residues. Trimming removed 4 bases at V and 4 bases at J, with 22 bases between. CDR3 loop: CASSRWSLRQRTTEAFF. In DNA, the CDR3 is TGCGCCAGCAGCCGCTGGTCCCTAAGACAGAGAACCACTGAAGCTTTCTTT.

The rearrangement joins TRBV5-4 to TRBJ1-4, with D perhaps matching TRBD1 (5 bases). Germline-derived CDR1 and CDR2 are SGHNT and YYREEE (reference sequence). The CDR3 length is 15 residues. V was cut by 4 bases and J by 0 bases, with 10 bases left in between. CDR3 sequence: CASSPDSSTNEKLFF. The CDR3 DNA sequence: TGTGCCAGCAGCCCCGACAGTTCAACTAATGAAAAACTGTTTTTT. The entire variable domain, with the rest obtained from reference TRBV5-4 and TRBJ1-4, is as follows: ETGVTQSPTHLIKTRGQQVTLRCSSQSGHNTVSWYQQALGQGPQFIFQYYREEENGRGNFPPRFSGLQFPNYSSELNVNALELDDSALYLCASSPDSSTNEKLFFGSGTQLSVL.

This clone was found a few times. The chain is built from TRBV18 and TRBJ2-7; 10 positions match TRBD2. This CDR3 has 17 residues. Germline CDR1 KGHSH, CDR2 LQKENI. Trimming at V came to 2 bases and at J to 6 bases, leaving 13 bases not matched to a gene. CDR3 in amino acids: CASSPSPAGGAGIEQYF. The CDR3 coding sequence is TGTGCCAGCTCACCAAGTCCAGCGGGAGGGGCAGGGATCGAGCAGTACTTC.